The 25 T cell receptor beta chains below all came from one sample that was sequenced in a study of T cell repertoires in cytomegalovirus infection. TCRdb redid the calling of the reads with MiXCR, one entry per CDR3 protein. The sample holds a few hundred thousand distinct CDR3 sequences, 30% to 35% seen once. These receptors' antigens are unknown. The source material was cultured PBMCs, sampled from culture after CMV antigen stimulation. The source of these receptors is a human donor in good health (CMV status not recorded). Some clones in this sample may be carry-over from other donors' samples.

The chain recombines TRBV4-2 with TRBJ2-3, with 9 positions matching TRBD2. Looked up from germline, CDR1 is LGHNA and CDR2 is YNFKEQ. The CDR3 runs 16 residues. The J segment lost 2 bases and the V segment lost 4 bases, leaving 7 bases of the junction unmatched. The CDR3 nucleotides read TGTGCCAGCAGCCGGGAGACTAGCGGTATCACAGATACGCAGTATTTT. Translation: CASSRETSGITDTQYF.

The CDR3 sequence is CASSRADGASYEQYF. In DNA form, the CDR3 reads TGCGCCAGCAGCCGTGCGGACGGTGCGTCTTACGAGCAGTACTTC. This chain links TRBV4-3 with TRBJ2-7; D unresolved. V lost 4 bases, J lost 4 bases, and 17 bases lay in between. The germline CDR1 and CDR2 sequences are LGHNA and YSLEER. The CDR3 spans 15 residues.

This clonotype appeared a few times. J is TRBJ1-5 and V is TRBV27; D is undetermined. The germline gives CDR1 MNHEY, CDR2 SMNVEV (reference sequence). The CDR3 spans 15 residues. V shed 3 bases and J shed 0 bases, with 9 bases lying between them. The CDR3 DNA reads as TGTGCCAGCAGTTTTCAGCGTTTTAGCAATCAGCCCCAGCATTTT. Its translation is CASSFQRFSNQPQHF.

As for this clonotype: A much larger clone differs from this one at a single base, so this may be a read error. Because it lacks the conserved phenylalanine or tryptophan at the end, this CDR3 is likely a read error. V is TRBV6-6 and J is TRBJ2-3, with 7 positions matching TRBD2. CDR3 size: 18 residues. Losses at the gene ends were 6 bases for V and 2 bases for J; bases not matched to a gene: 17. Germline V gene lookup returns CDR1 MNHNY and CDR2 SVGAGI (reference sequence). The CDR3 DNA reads TGTGCCAGCAGCAAGGGGCCTAGCGGAGTCGAATTCACAGATACGCAGTATCTT. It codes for CASSKGPSGVEFTDTQYL.

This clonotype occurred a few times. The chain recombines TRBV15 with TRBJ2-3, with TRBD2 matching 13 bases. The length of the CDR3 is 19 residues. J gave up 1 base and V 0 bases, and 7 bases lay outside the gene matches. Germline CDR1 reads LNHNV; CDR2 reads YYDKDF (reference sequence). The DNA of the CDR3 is TGTGCCACCAGCAGAGACCCGGGACTAGCGGGATTGGGCACAGATACGCAGTATTTT. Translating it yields CATSRDPGLAGLGTDTQYF. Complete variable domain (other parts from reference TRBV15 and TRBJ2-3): DAMVIQNPRYQVTQFGKPVTLSCSQTLNHNVMYWYQQKSSQAPKLLFHYYDKDFNNEADTPDNFQSRRPNTSFCFLDIRSPGLGDTAMYLCATSRDPGLAGLGTDTQYFGPGTRLTVL.

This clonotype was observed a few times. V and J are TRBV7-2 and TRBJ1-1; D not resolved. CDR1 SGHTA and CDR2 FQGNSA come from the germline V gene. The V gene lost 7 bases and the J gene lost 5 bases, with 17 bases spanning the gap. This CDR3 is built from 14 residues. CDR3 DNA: TGTGCCAGCAACTCTCCGGGGAGAAAAACTGAAGCTTTCTTT. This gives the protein CASNSPGRKTEAFF.

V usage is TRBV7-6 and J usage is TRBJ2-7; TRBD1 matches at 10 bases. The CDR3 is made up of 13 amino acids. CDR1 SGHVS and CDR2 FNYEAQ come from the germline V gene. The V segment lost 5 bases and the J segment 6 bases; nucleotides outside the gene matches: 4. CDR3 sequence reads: CASSARTGGEQYF. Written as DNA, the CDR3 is TGTGCCAGCAGCGCTCGGACAGGGGGCGAGCAGTACTTC.

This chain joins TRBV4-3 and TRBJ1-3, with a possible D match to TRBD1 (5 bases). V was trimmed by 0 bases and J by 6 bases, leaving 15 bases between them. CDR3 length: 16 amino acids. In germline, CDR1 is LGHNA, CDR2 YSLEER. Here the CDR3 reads CASSQDLRGPANTIYF. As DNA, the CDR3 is TGCGCCAGCAGCCAAGATCTGAGGGGTCCAGCAAACACCATATATTTT.

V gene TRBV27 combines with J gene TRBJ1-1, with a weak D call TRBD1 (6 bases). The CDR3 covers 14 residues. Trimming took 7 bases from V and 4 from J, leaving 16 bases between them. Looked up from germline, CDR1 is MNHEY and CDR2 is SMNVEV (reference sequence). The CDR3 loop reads CASKEQGLGTEAFF. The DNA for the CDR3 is TGTGCCAGCAAGGAACAGGGTCTGGGCACTGAAGCTTTCTTT.

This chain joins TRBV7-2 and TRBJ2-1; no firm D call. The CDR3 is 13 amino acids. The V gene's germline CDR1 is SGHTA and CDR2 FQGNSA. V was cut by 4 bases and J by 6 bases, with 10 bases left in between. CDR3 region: CASSSTESNEQFF. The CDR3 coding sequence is TGTGCCAGCAGCTCCACAGAGAGCAATGAGCAGTTCTTC.

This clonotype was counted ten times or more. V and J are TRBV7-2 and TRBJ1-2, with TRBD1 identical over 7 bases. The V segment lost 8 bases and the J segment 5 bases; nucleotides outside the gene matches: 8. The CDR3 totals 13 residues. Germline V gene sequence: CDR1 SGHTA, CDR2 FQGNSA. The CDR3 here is CASGEGQLYGYTF. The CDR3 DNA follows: TGTGCCAGCGGAGAGGGACAGCTATATGGCTACACCTTC.

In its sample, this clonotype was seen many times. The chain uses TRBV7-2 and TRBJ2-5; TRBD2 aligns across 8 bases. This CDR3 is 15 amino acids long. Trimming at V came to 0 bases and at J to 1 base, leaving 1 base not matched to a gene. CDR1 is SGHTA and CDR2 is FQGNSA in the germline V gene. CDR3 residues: CASSLASGAQETQYF. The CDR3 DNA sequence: TGTGCCAGCAGCTTAGCTAGCGGGGCCCAAGAGACCCAGTACTTC. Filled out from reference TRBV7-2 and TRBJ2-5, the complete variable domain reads GAGVSQSPSNKVTEKGKDVELRCDPISGHTALYWYRQSLGQGLEFLIYFQGNSAPDKSGLPSDRFSAERTGGSVSTLTIQRTQQEDSAVYLCASSLASGAQETQYFGPGTRLLVL.

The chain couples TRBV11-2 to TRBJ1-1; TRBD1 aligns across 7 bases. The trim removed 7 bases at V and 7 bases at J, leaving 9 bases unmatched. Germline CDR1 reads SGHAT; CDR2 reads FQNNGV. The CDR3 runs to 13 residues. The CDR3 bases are TGTGCCAGCAATCGACAGGGTGCCTTTGAAGCTTTCTTT. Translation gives CASNRQGAFEAFF.

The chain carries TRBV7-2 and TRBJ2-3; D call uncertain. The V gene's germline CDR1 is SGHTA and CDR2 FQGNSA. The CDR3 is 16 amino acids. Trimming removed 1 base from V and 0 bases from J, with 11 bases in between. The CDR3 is CASSLDIWSSTDTQYF. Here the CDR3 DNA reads TGTGCCAGCAGCTTAGACATCTGGTCTAGCACAGATACGCAGTATTTT.

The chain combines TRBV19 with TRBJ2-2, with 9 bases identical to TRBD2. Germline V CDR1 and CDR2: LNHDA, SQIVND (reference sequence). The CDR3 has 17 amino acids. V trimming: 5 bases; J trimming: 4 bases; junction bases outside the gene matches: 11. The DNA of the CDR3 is TGTGCCAGTAGTCCTTATGGCGGGGGGGAAGTCACCGGGGAGCTGTTTTTT. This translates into CASSPYGGGEVTGELFF. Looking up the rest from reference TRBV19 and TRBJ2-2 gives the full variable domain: DGGITQSPKYLFRKEGQNVTLSCEQNLNHDAMYWYRQDPGQGLRLIYYSQIVNDFQKGDIAEGYSVSREKKESFPLTVTSAQKNPTAFYLCASSPYGGGEVTGELFFGEGSRLTVL.

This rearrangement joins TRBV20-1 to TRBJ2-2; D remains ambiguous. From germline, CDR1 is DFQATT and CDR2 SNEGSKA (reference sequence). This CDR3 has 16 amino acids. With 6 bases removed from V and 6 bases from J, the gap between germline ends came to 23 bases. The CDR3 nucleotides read TGCAGTGCAGCCGGGCCCACCATAGGAAGGGCCGGGGAGCTGTTTTTT. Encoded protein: CSAAGPTIGRAGELFF.

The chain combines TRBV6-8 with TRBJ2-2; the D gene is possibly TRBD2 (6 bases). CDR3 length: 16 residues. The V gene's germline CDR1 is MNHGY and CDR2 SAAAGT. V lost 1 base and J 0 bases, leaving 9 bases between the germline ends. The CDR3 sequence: CASSYFAGTNTGELFF. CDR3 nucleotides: TGTGCCAGCAGTTACTTTGCGGGGACGAACACCGGGGAGCTGTTTTTT.

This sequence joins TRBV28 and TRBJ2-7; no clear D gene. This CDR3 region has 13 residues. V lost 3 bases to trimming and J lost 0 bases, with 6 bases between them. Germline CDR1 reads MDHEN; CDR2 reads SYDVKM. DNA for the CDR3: TGTGCCAGCAGTTTCCAGAACTCCTACGAGCAGTACTTC. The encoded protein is CASSFQNSYEQYF.

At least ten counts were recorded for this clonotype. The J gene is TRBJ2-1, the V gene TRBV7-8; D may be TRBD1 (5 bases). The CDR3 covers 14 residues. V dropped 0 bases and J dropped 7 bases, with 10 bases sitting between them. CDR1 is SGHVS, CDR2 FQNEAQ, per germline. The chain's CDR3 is CASSLARGWNEQFF. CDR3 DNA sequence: TGTGCCAGCAGCTTAGCAAGGGGTTGGAATGAGCAGTTCTTC. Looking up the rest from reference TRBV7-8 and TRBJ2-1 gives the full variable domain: GAGVSQSPRYKVAKRGQDVALRCDPISGHVSLFWYQQALGQGPEFLTYFQNEAQLDKSGLPSDRFFAERPEGSVSTLKIQRTQQEDSAVYLCASSLARGWNEQFFGPGTRLTVL.

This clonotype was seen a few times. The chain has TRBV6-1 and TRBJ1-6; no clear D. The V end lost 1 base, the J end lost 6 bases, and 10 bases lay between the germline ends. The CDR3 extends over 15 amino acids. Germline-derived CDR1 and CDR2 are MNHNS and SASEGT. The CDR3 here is CASSEVQLGNSPLHF. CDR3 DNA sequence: TGTGCCAGCAGTGAAGTACAACTCGGTAATTCACCCCTCCACTTT.

CDR3 region: CASSQDRRVYNEQFF. In DNA, the CDR3 is TGTGCCAGCAGCCAAGATCGCAGGGTGTACAATGAGCAGTTCTTC. This chain links TRBV14 with TRBJ2-1, with a weak D call TRBD1 (5 bases). CDR3 length: 15 residues. From germline, CDR1 is SGHDN and CDR2 FVKESK. Deletions cut 0 bases from V and 4 bases from J, with 10 bases between.

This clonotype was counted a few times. CDR3 DNA sequence: TGTGCCAGCAGTGAGCAGGGTTACACTGAAGCTTTCTTT. As protein: CASSEQGYTEAFF. The chain employs TRBV6-1 and TRBJ1-1; a possible D gene is TRBD1 (5 bases). This CDR3 region has 13 residues. CDR1 MNHNS and CDR2 SASEGT come from the germline V gene. The ends were cut back, 3 bases at V and 3 bases at J, with 8 bases in the middle.

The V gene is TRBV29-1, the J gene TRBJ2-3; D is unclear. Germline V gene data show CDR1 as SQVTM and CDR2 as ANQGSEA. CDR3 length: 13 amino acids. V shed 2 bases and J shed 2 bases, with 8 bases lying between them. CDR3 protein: CSVERSLTDTQYF. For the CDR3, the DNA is TGCAGCGTTGAAAGATCCCTCACAGATACGCAGTATTTT.

The CDR3 coding sequence is TGTGCCAGCAGCCAAGATCATCTATCGAGGGCCCAAGAGACCCAGTACTTC. It is translated as CASSQDHLSRAQETQYF. This sequence joins TRBV3-1 and TRBJ2-5; maybe TRBD2 (5 bases). V was trimmed by 0 bases and J by 1 base, leaving 15 bases between them. CDR3 length equals 17 residues. Germline V CDR1 and CDR2: LGHDT, YNNKEL (reference sequence).

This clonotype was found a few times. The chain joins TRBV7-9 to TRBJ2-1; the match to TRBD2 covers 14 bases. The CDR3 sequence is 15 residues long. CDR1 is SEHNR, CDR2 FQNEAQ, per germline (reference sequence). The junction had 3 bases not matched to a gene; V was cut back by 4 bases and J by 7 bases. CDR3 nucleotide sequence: TGTGCCAGCAGCTACGGACTAGCGGGAGGAAATGAGCAGTTCTTC. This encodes CASSYGLAGGNEQFF.